This T cell receptor (beta chain) was observed in a study of T cell repertoires in cytomegalovirus infection. Whole-study results and caveats: CMV-specific TCR beta clonotypes restricted by HLA-C were the ones dominating the ex vivo response.

The CDR3 runs to 16 residues. The V end was cut by 3 bases, the J end by 3 bases, with 19 bases between. The germline CDR1 and CDR2 sequences are SGHRS and YFSETQ. Turning to this clonotype: Its antigen is not identified.

TCRdb called the reads again in MiXCR, with one record for every CDR3 protein. Among 200,000 to 250,000 distinct CDR3 sequences listed, 35% to 40% were seen once. The chain recombines TRBV5-1 with TRBJ2-7; TRBD1 or TRBD2 may be the D gene (5 bases each). This TCR derives from a human donor in good health (CMV status not recorded). Some clones in this sample may be carry-over from other donors' samples. The sample was CD8+ T cells from cultured PBMCs, taken from culture after CMV antigen stimulation. This CDR3 is CASSSLPTGAIYEQYF. The CDR3 DNA is TGCGCCAGCAGCTCTCTCCCCACCGGGGCCATCTACGAGCAGTACTTC. Drawing the rest from reference TRBV5-1 and TRBJ2-7, the complete variable domain is KAGVTQTPRYLIKTRGQQVTLSCSPISGHRSVSWYQQTPGQGLQFLFEYFSETQRNKGNFPGRFSGRQFSNSRSEMNVSTLELGDSALYLCASSSLPTGAIYEQYFGPGTRLTVT.